The clone carrying this T cell receptor (beta chain) appeared many times. Its specificity is not known. Breast cancer patients provided tissue from their axillary draining lymph nodes. Trimming removed 6 bases from V and 4 bases from J; junction bases left unmatched: 9. The CDR3 consists of 14 residues. Germline-derived CDR1 and CDR2 are DFQATT and SNEGSKA (reference sequence). This sample stems from a study of breast tumors, draining lymph nodes, adjacent tissues. Findings and caveats of the study: Tumor and nontumor repertoires were significantly more similar in luminal-like than in basal-like breast cancer. Data only fit, rather than demonstrated, lymph node origin of most tumor T cells. Findings are consistent with lymph node origin and intratumoral expansion of most tumor T cells. Tumors had less TCR diversity than lymph nodes, more than nontumor tissue.

Via MiXCR, TCRdb re-called the multiplex PCR reads, giving one row per CDR3 protein. The table records about 180,000 distinct CDR3 sequences, more than 25% of them present only once. The material sequenced was axillary lymph node tissue. The rearrangement uses TRBV20-1 and TRBJ2-7; 10 nucleotides agree with TRBD1. This sequence originates from a female donor with breast cancer. Some clones in this sample may be carry-over from other donors' samples. CDR3 protein: CSALPGDRGYEQYF. The CDR3 nucleotides are TGCAGTGCCCTTCCGGGGGACAGGGGTTACGAGCAGTACTTC.